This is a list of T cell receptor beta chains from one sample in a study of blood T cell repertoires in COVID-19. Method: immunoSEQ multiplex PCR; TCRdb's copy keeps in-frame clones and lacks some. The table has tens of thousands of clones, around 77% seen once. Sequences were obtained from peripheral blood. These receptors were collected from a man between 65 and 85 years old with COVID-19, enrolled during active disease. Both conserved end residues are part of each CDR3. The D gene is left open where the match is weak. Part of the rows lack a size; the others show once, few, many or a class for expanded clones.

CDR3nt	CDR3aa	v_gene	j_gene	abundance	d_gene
TGTGCCAGCAGTTACGGGAGCGGGAGAACCTACGAGCAGTACTTC	CASSYGSGRTYEQYF	TRBV6-2/TRBV6-3	TRBJ2-7	-	TRBD2
TGTGCCAGCAGCCAAAGGGCTAGCGGGAGCTTCACCTCCTACGAGCAGTACTTC	CASSQRASGSFTSYEQYF	TRBV3-1/TRBV3-2	TRBJ2-7	-	TRBD2
TGTGCCAGCAGGTACAGGGCGGGAAACACCATATATTTT	CASRYRAGNTIYF	TRBV28	TRBJ1-3	-	-
TGTGCCATCAGTGGAAGACCAGGACAGGGAGCGGACGGGGAGCTGTTTTTT	CAISGRPGQGADGELFF	TRBV10-3	TRBJ2-2	-	TRBD1
TGTGCCTGGAGTCAACAGGCCGAGCAGTACTTC	CAWSQQAEQYF	TRBV30	TRBJ2-7	-	-
TGCGCCAGCAGCCAAGGTTCGACAGCTGAAGCTTTCTTT	CASSQGSTAEAFF	TRBV4-3	TRBJ1-1	-	-
TGTGCCAGCAGCTTAATGTCTGGGCCCGGGGAGCTGTTTTTT	CASSLMSGPGELFF	TRBV7-2	TRBJ2-2	-	-
TGTGCCAGCTCACCAAGCCTGAGGAGGAACTATGGCTACACCTTC	CASSPSLRRNYGYTF	TRBV18	TRBJ1-2	few	-
TGTGCCAGCAGCGTAGGGCAAAGGAACACCGGGGAGCTGTTTTTT	CASSVGQRNTGELFF	TRBV9	TRBJ2-2	-	-
TGTGCCAGCAGCTGGTGGGGGAGGGGAGATACGCAGTATTTT	CASSWWGRGDTQYF	TRBV5-4	TRBJ2-3	-	TRBD2
TGTGCCAGCAGGGACCACACAGGGGGCACTGAAGCTTTCTTT	CASRDHTGGTEAFF	TRBV6-5	TRBJ1-1	-	TRBD1
TGTGCCAGCAGCTTAGTCGGCAGGGACTACGAGCAGTACTTC	CASSLVGRDYEQYF	TRBV7-9	TRBJ2-7	-	-
TGCAGCGTTGAAGAGGGTACAGTCAACTATGGCTACACCTTC	CSVEEGTVNYGYTF	TRBV29-1	TRBJ1-2	-	-
TGTGCCAGCAGCTTAGGCCCAACAGGGGTCACTGAAGCTTTCTTT	CASSLGPTGVTEAFF	TRBV7-9	TRBJ1-1	-	TRBD1
TGTGCCAGCAGTGAGGACAGGGGATACAATCAGCCCCAGCATTTT	CASSEDRGYNQPQHF	TRBV2	TRBJ1-5	few	TRBD1
TGTGCCAGTAATACTGGACTGCTGGGTCAGCCCCAGCATTTT	CASNTGLLGQPQHF	TRBV19	TRBJ1-5	-	-
TGTGCCAGCAGCCCCGGGGACAGGGGCACAGATACGCAGTATTTT	CASSPGDRGTDTQYF	TRBV5-4	TRBJ2-3	few	TRBD1
TGTGCCAGTAGTATAGGTCAGTCTTATAGCAATCAGCCCCAGCATTTT	CASSIGQSYSNQPQHF	TRBV19	TRBJ1-5	once	-
TGTGCCAGCAGCTTTAGCGGAGCCCAGAACACCGGGGAGCTGTTTTTT	CASSFSGAQNTGELFF	TRBV28	TRBJ2-2	-	-
TGCAGCGTTCAACAGGGGGGTACTAACTATGGCTACACCTTC	CSVQQGGTNYGYTF	TRBV29-1	TRBJ1-2	-	TRBD1
TGTGCCAGCAGTTACTCGGGACAGGGAAATTCACCCCTCCACTTT	CASSYSGQGNSPLHF	TRBV6-6	TRBJ1-6	-	TRBD1
TGTGCCAGCACTAAGAACAGGGGGTTGGAAGCTTTCTTT	CASTKNRGLEAFF	TRBV6-5	TRBJ1-1	-	TRBD1
TGCAGCGTTAAGACAGGGTCTAGCAATCAGCCCCAGCATTTT	CSVKTGSSNQPQHF	TRBV29-1	TRBJ1-5	-	TRBD1
TGCGCCAGCAGCGGGGGGACGGGAACTAGCGCAGTTAGCTCCTACAATGAGCAGTTCTTC	CASSGGTGTSAVSSYNEQFF	TRBV5-1	TRBJ2-1	once	TRBD2
TGTGCCAGCAGCGTAGACACCAACCCGTACACTGAAGCTTTCTTT	CASSVDTNPYTEAFF	TRBV9	TRBJ1-1	-	-
TGCGCCAGCAGCTTGGTGGGCCAGGTTGCTGAAAAACTGTTTTTT	CASSLVGQVAEKLFF	TRBV5-1	TRBJ1-4	-	-
TGTGCCAGCAGTTACCTATATGGCTACACCTTC	CASSYLYGYTF	TRBV2	TRBJ1-2	-	-
TGTGCCAGCAGTCGGGCCGCGGGGTCCTATAATTCACCCCTCCACTTT	CASSRAAGSYNSPLHF	TRBV27	TRBJ1-6	-	-
TGTGCCAGCAGTTCCGCCGGGACACCCGTTAATGAAAAACTGTTTTTT	CASSSAGTPVNEKLFF	TRBV7-8	TRBJ1-4	-	-
TGTGCCAGCAGTCCCGGAACCGGACTAGCGGGAGTCGAGCAGTACTTC	CASSPGTGLAGVEQYF	TRBV27	TRBJ2-7	-	TRBD2
TGTGCCTGGCGGACTACGGGATGGACTGAAGCTTTCTTT	CAWRTTGWTEAFF	TRBV30	TRBJ1-1	few	-
TGTGCCAGCAGCCCAGGGGGCCGGATGGGGAATGAGCAGTTCTTC	CASSPGGRMGNEQFF	TRBV6-5	TRBJ2-1	-	TRBD1
TGTGCCAGCAGCCGAAACGTGGGAAGGGGCTATAGCAATCAGCCCCAGCATTTT	CASSRNVGRGYSNQPQHF	TRBV4-2	TRBJ1-5	-	-
TGTGCCAGCAGTTTACCCCCAGGGGCGGGCGGGGAGCTGTTTTTT	CASSLPPGAGGELFF	TRBV28	TRBJ2-2	-	-
TGTGCCAGCAGTTACTTCGCGACGCCTACGCCGGGGGAGCAGTACTTC	CASSYFATPTPGEQYF	TRBV6-5	TRBJ2-7	-	-
TGTGCTAGCAGCTTAGGGATAGCGGGAGCCCGAGAGACCCAGTACTTC	CASSLGIAGARETQYF	TRBV7-7	TRBJ2-5	once	TRBD2
TGTGCCAGTAGTATATCGACAGGGGGGGCAAGTGAAGCTTTCTTT	CASSISTGGASEAFF	TRBV19	TRBJ1-1	once	TRBD1
TGTGCCAGCAGCCGCCCCGGGACTAGCACAGATACGCAGTATTTT	CASSRPGTSTDTQYF	TRBV5-6	TRBJ2-3	-	-
TGTGCCAGCAGTTACTCGGGACAGTCCCCTCGGCCCCAGCATTTT	CASSYSGQSPRPQHF	TRBV6-2/TRBV6-3	TRBJ1-5	-	TRBD1
TGTGCCAGCAGCTTATTCCGGAGCAATTCACCCCTCCACTTT	CASSLFRSNSPLHF	TRBV7-3	TRBJ1-6	few	-
TGTGCCAGCAGTTTATATATACTGAAGGGGGAACAGAAGAATAACTATGGCTACACCTTC	CASSLYILKGEQKNNYGYTF	TRBV28	TRBJ1-2	-	-
TGTGCCAGCAGCTTGCCCGAGGGACTGTTCTATGGCTACACCTTC	CASSLPEGLFYGYTF	TRBV5-6	TRBJ1-2	-	-
TGTGCCAGCAGCTTTAGCGGCTACACAGATACGCAGTATTTT	CASSFSGYTDTQYF	TRBV5-5	TRBJ2-3	once	-
TGCGCCAGCAGCTTGGTCTCGAACTATGGCTACACCTTC	CASSLVSNYGYTF	TRBV5-1	TRBJ1-2	-	-
TGTGCCAGTAGTATAGGAGGAGCGGGCGAGCAGTACTTC	CASSIGGAGEQYF	TRBV19	TRBJ2-7	once	-
TGTGCCAGCTCACTGCCCAGCGGGCCTGAAAAACTGTTTTTT	CASSLPSGPEKLFF	TRBV18	TRBJ1-4	-	-
TGTGCCAGCAGAAGGGAGGGGACATTTTACAATGAGCAGTTCTTC	CASRREGTFYNEQFF	TRBV6-4	TRBJ2-1	-	-
TGTGCCAGTAGTATCCGGGACTTCTCCCCCTACGAGCAGTACTTC	CASSIRDFSPYEQYF	TRBV19	TRBJ2-7	-	-
TGCGCCAGCAGCTTGGTTAGCGGGAGAACTGGGTACAATGAGCAGTTCTTC	CASSLVSGRTGYNEQFF	TRBV5-1	TRBJ2-1	-	TRBD2
TGTGCCAGCAGTTTCCCCACCGGCGGAGGCACAGATACGCAGTATTTT	CASSFPTGGGTDTQYF	TRBV27	TRBJ2-3	once	-
TGTGCCAGCAGTACCTGGACTAGCGTAAGCTCCTACAATGAGCAGTTCTTC	CASSTWTSVSSYNEQFF	TRBV28	TRBJ2-1	-	TRBD2
TGTGCCAGCAGCCGTAATCCGGGACAGGGGACAGGTGAAGCTTTCTTT	CASSRNPGQGTGEAFF	TRBV4-2	TRBJ1-1	-	TRBD1
TGTGCCAGCAGTCTAACTAGCGGCGGGGAGCTGTTTTTT	CASSLTSGGELFF	TRBV9	TRBJ2-2	-	TRBD2
TGCGCCAGCAGCTTGGACAGGGGTGGAGAGACCCAGTACTTC	CASSLDRGGETQYF	TRBV5-1	TRBJ2-5	-	TRBD1
TGTGCTCGGGACAGGAGGGGCTATGGCTACACCTTC	CARDRRGYGYTF	TRBV30	TRBJ1-2	few	TRBD1
TGTGCCAGCAGTTTACGGGAGTATAATTCACCCCTCCACTTT	CASSLREYNSPLHF	TRBV27	TRBJ1-6	-	-
TGTGCCAGCAGCCCAGTTGAGGGCAGTGAGCAGTTCTTC	CASSPVEGSEQFF	TRBV9	TRBJ2-1	-	-